The TCR beta chain described here comes from a study of tumor-infiltrating lymphocytes in oesophageal squamous cell carcinoma. This CDR3 is 14 amino acids long. The germline CDR1 and CDR2 sequences are SGHAT and FQNNGV. TCRdb reprocessed the PCR reads with MiXCR, giving one entry per CDR3 protein. The sample holds more than 9,500 distinct CDR3 sequences; 55% to 60% are singletons and the top ten take approximately 29%. This clonotype originated in a female donor with esophageal squamous cell carcinoma. The gene calls are TRBV11-2 and TRBJ1-2; TRBD2 is a possible D gene (6 bases). The DNA end is a closer match to TRBJ2-5, so the J assignment may be wrong. Material: esophageal tumor tissue. CDR3 protein: CASSSGLRQETQYF. The CDR3 nucleotides are TGTGCCAGCAGCTCAGGACTAAGGCAAGAGACCCAGTACTTC.